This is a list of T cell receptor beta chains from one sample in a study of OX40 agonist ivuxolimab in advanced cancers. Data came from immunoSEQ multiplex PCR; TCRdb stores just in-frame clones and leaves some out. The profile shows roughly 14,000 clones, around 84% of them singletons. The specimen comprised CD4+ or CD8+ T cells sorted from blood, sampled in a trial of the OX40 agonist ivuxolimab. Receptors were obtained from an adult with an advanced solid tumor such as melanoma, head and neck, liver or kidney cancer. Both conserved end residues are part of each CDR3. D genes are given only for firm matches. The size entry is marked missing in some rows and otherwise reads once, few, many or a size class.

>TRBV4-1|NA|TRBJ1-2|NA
CASSQAGTYGYTF
TGCGCCAGCAGCCAAGCGGGGACCTATGGCTACACCTTC
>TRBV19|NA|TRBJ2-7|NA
CASSIGSGAYEQYF
TGTGCCAGTAGTATAGGCTCAGGGGCCTACGAGCAGTACTTC
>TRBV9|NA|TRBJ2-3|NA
CASSVSGTTTDTQYF
TGTGCCAGCAGCGTATCGGGAACCACCACAGATACGCAGTATTTT
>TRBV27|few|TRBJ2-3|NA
CASRTGAVDTQYF
TGTGCCAGCAGGACGGGAGCGGTGGATACGCAGTATTTT
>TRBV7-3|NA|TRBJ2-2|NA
CASSSSDSYWGTGELFF
TGTGCCAGCAGCTCCTCTGACTCCTACTGGGGGACCGGGGAGCTGTTTTTT
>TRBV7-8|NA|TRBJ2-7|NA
CASSSRQAPYEQYF
TGTGCCAGCAGCTCAAGACAGGCCCCCTACGAGCAGTACTTC
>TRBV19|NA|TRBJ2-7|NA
CASSIAGVGYEQYF
TGTGCCAGTAGTATAGCCGGGGTTGGCTACGAGCAGTACTTC
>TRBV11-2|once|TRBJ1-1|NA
CASSSQREAFF
TGTGCCAGCAGCTCTCAGCGTGAAGCTTTCTTT
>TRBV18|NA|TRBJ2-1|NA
CASSPVMDNEQFF
TGTGCCAGCTCCCCGGTTATGGACAATGAGCAGTTCTTC
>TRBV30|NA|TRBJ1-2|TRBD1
CAWSLLDRGLYGYTF
TGTGCCTGGAGTCTCCTTGACAGGGGGCTCTATGGCTACACCTTC
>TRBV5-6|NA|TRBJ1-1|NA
CASSRSGPTLGTEAFF
TGTGCCAGCAGCCGTAGCGGCCCCACCCTGGGTACTGAAGCTTTCTTT
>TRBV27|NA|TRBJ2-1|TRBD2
CASTLLAGGGNEQFF
TGTGCCAGCACCCTACTAGCGGGAGGGGGCAATGAGCAGTTCTTC
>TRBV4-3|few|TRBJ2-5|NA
CASSQDWSLGGETQYF
TGCGCCAGCAGCCAAGATTGGAGTTTAGGAGGAGAGACCCAGTACTTC
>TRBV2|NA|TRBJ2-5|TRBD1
CASSLDPDRGQETQYF
TGTGCCAGCAGTCTAGATCCGGACAGGGGGCAAGAGACCCAGTACTTC
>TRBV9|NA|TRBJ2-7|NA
CASSGRETYEQYF
TGTGCCAGCAGCGGCCGGGAGACCTACGAGCAGTACTTC
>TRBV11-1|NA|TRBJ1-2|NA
CASSSLFTAYGYTF
TGTGCCAGCAGCTCCCTCTTTACCGCCTATGGCTACACCTTC
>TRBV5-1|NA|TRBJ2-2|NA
CASSFSSGELFF
TGCGCCAGCAGCTTTTCTTCCGGGGAGCTGTTTTTT
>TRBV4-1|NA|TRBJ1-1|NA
CASSQAGGAEAFF
TGCGCCAGCAGCCAAGCCGGGGGCGCTGAAGCTTTCTTT
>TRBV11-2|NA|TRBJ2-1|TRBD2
CASSGPAGAGNEQFF
TGTGCCAGCAGCGGTCCAGCGGGAGCGGGCAATGAGCAGTTCTTC
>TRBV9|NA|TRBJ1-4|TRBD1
CASSPWDRGNEKLFF
TGTGCCAGCAGCCCTTGGGACAGGGGAAATGAAAAACTGTTTTTT
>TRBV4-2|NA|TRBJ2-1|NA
CASSLPGNSYNEQFF
TGTGCCAGCAGCCTACCAGGGAACTCCTACAATGAGCAGTTCTTC
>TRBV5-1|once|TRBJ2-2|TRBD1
CATTEDRASGELFF
TGCGCCACCACGGAGGACAGGGCAAGCGGGGAGCTGTTTTTT
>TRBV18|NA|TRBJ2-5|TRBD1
CASSPPPGGQETQYF
TGTGCCAGCTCACCACCGCCAGGGGGCCAAGAGACCCAGTACTTC
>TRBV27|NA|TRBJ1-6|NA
CASTLTLNSPLHF
TGTGCCAGCACTTTGACTCTAAATTCACCCCTCCACTTT
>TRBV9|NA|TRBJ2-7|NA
CASSVGGGGGEQYF
TGTGCCAGCAGCGTAGGAGGGGGCGGGGGCGAGCAGTACTTC
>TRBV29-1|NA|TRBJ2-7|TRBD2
CSVEDGSGTSGTYEQYF
TGCAGCGTTGAAGACGGATCCGGGACTAGCGGCACCTACGAGCAGTACTTC
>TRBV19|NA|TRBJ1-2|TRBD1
CASSMTLRGPNYGYTF
TGTGCCAGTAGTATGACTCTCAGGGGGCCTAACTATGGCTACACCTTC
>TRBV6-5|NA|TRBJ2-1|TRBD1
CASNPGTDYNEQFF
TGTGCCAGCAATCCCGGGACAGACTACAATGAGCAGTTCTTC
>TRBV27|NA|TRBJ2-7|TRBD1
CASSFSGQGAWGEQYF
TGTGCCAGCAGTTTTTCGGGACAGGGGGCGTGGGGCGAGCAGTACTTC
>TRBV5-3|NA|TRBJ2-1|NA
CASSLWGNEQFF
TGTGCCAGCAGCTTGTGGGGGAATGAGCAGTTCTTC
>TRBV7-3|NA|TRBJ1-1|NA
CASSFDRGTEAFF
TGTGCCAGCAGCTTCGATCGGGGCACTGAAGCTTTCTTT
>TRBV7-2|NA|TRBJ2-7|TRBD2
CASSAGLAGAYEQYF
TGTGCCAGCAGCGCGGGACTAGCGGGAGCCTACGAGCAGTACTTC
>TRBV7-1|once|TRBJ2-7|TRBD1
CASRGQGSSYEQYF
TGTGCCAGCAGAGGACAGGGGAGCTCCTACGAGCAGTACTTC
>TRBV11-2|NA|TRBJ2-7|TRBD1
CASSLFGQGYEQYF
TGTGCCAGCAGCTTATTCGGACAGGGCTACGAGCAGTACTTC
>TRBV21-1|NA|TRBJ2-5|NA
CASSNNLFPARETQYF
TGTGCCAGCAGCAATAACCTCTTTCCCGCCCGAGAGACCCAGTACTTC
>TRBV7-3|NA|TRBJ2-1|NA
CASSPTPYNEQFF
TGTGCCAGCAGCCCGACCCCCTACAATGAGCAGTTCTTC
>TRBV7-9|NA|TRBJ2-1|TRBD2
CASSLAPSGSLYEQFF
TGTGCCAGCAGCTTAGCGCCTAGCGGGAGTCTCTATGAGCAGTTCTTC
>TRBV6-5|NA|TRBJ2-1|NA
CASSPGFVHNEQFF
TGTGCCAGCAGTCCCGGTTTTGTTCACAATGAGCAGTTCTTC
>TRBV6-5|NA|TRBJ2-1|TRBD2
CASSGDYLGEQFF
TGTGCCAGCAGTGGGGACTACCTCGGGGAGCAGTTCTTC
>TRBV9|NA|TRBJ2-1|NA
CASSPSWNEQFF
TGTGCCAGCAGCCCTAGTTGGAATGAGCAGTTCTTC
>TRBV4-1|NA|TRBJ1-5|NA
CASSQAGYSNQPQHF
TGCGCCAGCAGCCAAGCAGGATATAGCAATCAGCCCCAGCATTTT
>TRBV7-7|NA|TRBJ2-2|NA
CASSLGRGRFPGELFF
TGTGCTAGCAGCCTGGGACGGGGACGTTTCCCCGGGGAGCTGTTTTTT